This T cell receptor (beta chain) is from a study of blood T cell repertoires in COVID-19. Across the whole study: Specimens from acute and convalescent COVID-19 originated in the United States, Italy and Spain. T cells, B-cell-depleted T cells, or PBMCs supplied cDNA or gDNA.

The CDR3 covers 17 residues. Trimming at V came to 1 base and at J to 3 bases, leaving 6 bases not matched to a gene. The germline CDR1 and CDR2 sequences are MNHEY and SMNVEV (reference sequence). Generated by immunoSEQ multiplex PCR, the TCRdb table keeps only in-frame clones and is missing some. The table records approximately 240,000 clones, approximately 83% of them present only once. The chain joins TRBV27 to TRBJ2-2, with TRBD1 identical over 9 bases. Sequenced sample: peripheral blood. The source of this sequence is a woman younger than 45 who had recovered from COVID-19. CDR3 DNA: TGTGCCAGCAGTTTATGGGGGACAGGGTATTACACCGGGGAGCTGTTTTTT. It is translated as CASSLWGTGYYTGELFF.